One sample yielded the 15 T cell receptor beta chains listed below, sequenced in a study of cytomegalovirus exposure and HLA in healthy donors. Use of 60 Vbeta and 13 Jbeta primers characterized the PCR. The protocol was immunoSEQ multiplex PCR, while the TCRdb copy is restricted to in-frame clones and leaves out a portion. The sample includes 100,000 to 150,000 clones, around 66% of them seen just once. Input material: PBMCs. The receptors originated from a middle-aged woman in good health and CMV-seropositive.

For this clone: Compared with germline, one end of the junction differs, possibly owing to a read error. Other DNA sequences from this sample encode an identical CDR3 as well. The J gene is TRBJ1-2, the V gene TRBV30, with D perhaps TRBD1 (6 bases). The CDR3 totals 11 residues. Looked up from germline, CDR1 is GTSNPN and CDR2 is SVGIG (reference sequence). DNA of the CDR3: TGTGCCTTCAAGGGGGGGCAAGGCTACACATTC. Translating it yields CAFKGGQGYTF.

The V gene is TRBV2, the J gene TRBJ2-3; D might be TRBD2 (5 bases). Trimming stripped 4 bases from V and 2 bases from J, with 13 bases between. The V gene's germline CDR1 is SNHLY and CDR2 FYNNEI. This CDR3 contains 15 residues. Here the CDR3 reads CASSGWEPNTDTQYF. Here the CDR3 DNA reads TGTGCCAGCAGTGGTTGGGAGCCTAACACAGATACGCAGTATTTT.

This clone was found a few times. The genes are TRBV11-1 and TRBJ1-1; D is possibly TRBD1 (6 bases). Per the germline V gene, CDR1 is SGHAT and CDR2 is FQDESV (reference sequence). This CDR3 contains 15 residues. V lost 4 bases and J 0 bases, leaving 12 bases between the germline ends. Here the CDR3 DNA reads TGTGCCAGCAGCTCCCCGACAGGAATGAACACTGAAGCTTTCTTT. The encoded protein is CASSSPTGMNTEAFF.

The rearrangement uses TRBV5-1 and TRBJ1-1; no clear D. Germline V gene lookup returns CDR1 SGHRS and CDR2 YFSETQ. Trimming took 0 bases from V and 7 from J, leaving 13 bases between them. The CDR3 is 14 amino acids. CDR3 loop: CASSLAGWQFEAFF. CDR3 nucleotide sequence: TGCGCCAGCAGCTTGGCCGGGTGGCAGTTTGAAGCTTTCTTT. The full variable domain, rest sourced from reference TRBV5-1 and TRBJ1-1, is KAGVTQTPRYLIKTRGQQVTLSCSPISGHRSVSWYQQTPGQGLQFLFEYFSETQRNKGNFPGRFSGRQFSNSRSEMNVSTLELGDSALYLCASSLAGWQFEAFFGQGTRLTVV.

In this sample, this clone turned up once. The CDR3 here is CASSYTAGTTPYEQYF. As DNA, the CDR3 is TGTGCCAGCAGTTACACGGCCGGGACTACTCCCTACGAGCAGTACTTC. The rearrangement joins TRBV6-5 to TRBJ2-5; 7 nucleotides agree with TRBD2. The DNA end is a closer match to TRBJ2-7, so the J assignment may be wrong. Germline CDR1 is MNHEY and CDR2 is SVGAGI. The CDR3 runs 16 residues.

The rearrangement joins TRBV9 to TRBJ1-3; perhaps TRBD1 as D (5 bases). This CDR3 comprises 18 residues. Germline CDR1 and CDR2: SGDLS and YYNGEE. Trimming removed 4 bases from V and 1 base from J, with 21 bases in between. The CDR3 DNA follows: TGTGCCAGCAGCCCCCAGCCCCCCGGGACTGATTCTGGAAACACCATATATTTT. Translation gives CASSPQPPGTDSGNTIYF.

This chain joins TRBV13 and TRBJ2-5, with D tentatively TRBD2 (6 bases). The CDR3 totals 17 residues. In germline, CDR1 is PRHDT, CDR2 FYEKMQ (reference sequence). Trimming left V 4 bases short and J 5 bases short, with 23 bases between. The CDR3 protein is CASSSGGVKLGRETQYF. Written as DNA, the CDR3 is TGTGCCAGCAGCTCGGGCGGGGTCAAGCTGGGTCGTGAGACCCAGTACTTC. Combining the CDR3 with reference TRBV13 and TRBJ2-5 gives the whole variable domain AAGVIQSPRHLIKEKRETATLKCYPIPRHDTVYWYQQGPGQDPQFLISFYEKMQSDKGSIPDRFSAQQFSDYHSELNMSSLELGDSALYFCASSSGGVKLGRETQYFGPGTRLLVL.

This rearrangement joins TRBV7-8 to TRBJ2-2; 10 bases map to TRBD2. V shed 1 base and J 10 bases; nucleotides not matched to a gene: 12. The CDR3 consists of 17 residues. Germline V gives CDR1 SGHVS, CDR2 FQNEAQ. CDR3 bases: TGTGCCAGCAGCTTAGGCTCAACTAGCGGGGCCAAGTCGGAGCTGTTTTTT. It specifies CASSLGSTSGAKSELFF. The complete variable domain, with remaining parts taken from reference TRBV7-8 and TRBJ2-2, reads GAGVSQSPRYKVAKRGQDVALRCDPISGHVSLFWYQQALGQGPEFLTYFQNEAQLDKSGLPSDRFFAERPEGSVSTLKIQRTQQEDSAVYLCASSLGSTSGAKSELFFGEGSRLTVL.

The V call is TRBV28, the J call TRBJ2-7; the match to TRBD1 covers 9 bases. The CDR3 spans 14 residues. V was clipped by 6 bases and J by 1 base; unmatched bases: 4. CDR1 MDHEN and CDR2 SYDVKM come from the germline V gene. CDR3 nucleotides: TGTGCCAGCAGAAGGACAGGGGATTCCTACGAGCAGTACTTC. Residues: CASRRTGDSYEQYF.

The V gene is TRBV27, the J gene TRBJ1-6; D ambiguous. V was shortened by 2 bases and J by 8 bases, with 10 bases between the two germline ends. Germline CDR1 and CDR2: MNHEY and SMNVEV (reference sequence). The CDR3 is made up of 14 amino acids. CDR3 loop: CASSLTGFYSPLHF. CDR3 sequence (DNA): TGTGCCAGCAGTTTAACGGGGTTCTATTCACCCCTCCACTTT.

The chain combines TRBV9 with TRBJ1-5; the D is unclear. Germline V gives CDR1 SGDLS, CDR2 YYNGEE. V was pared by 0 bases and J by 5 bases, with 12 bases between. The CDR3 has 15 residues. This CDR3 reads CASSVDGNPDQPQHF. DNA of the CDR3: TGTGCCAGCAGCGTAGATGGCAATCCCGATCAGCCCCAGCATTTT.

This clone was observed a handful of times. The J gene is TRBJ1-1, the V gene TRBV28; perhaps TRBD1 as D (6 bases). From germline, CDR1 is MDHEN and CDR2 SYDVKM. Trimming left V 3 bases short and J 1 base short, with 9 bases between. The CDR3 is made up of 14 amino acids. Here the CDR3 reads CASSFPDRNTEAFF. CDR3 in DNA: TGTGCCAGCAGTTTCCCGGACAGGAACACTGAAGCTTTCTTT.

In this sample, this clone turned up a few times. This sequence joins TRBV10-2 and TRBJ2-7; 7 bases match TRBD1. Per germline, CDR1 WSHSY and CDR2 SAAADI. The J segment lost 4 bases and the V segment lost 2 bases, leaving 5 bases of the junction unmatched. The CDR3 length is 14 residues. This CDR3 reads CASSELGGSYEQYF. Written as DNA, the CDR3 is TGCGCCAGCAGTGAGCTAGGGGGCTCTTACGAGCAGTACTTC.

The gene calls are TRBV15 and TRBJ2-7, with 10 bases identical to TRBD1. The junction had 9 bases not matched to a gene; V was cut back by 3 bases and J by 1 base. The length of the CDR3 is 17 residues. Germline V gives CDR1 LNHNV, CDR2 YYDKDF (reference sequence). CDR3 protein: CATSRAGQGYLSYEQYF. The CDR3 DNA reads TGTGCCACCAGCAGGGCGGGACAGGGGTACCTTTCCTACGAGCAGTACTTC. Together with reference TRBV15 and TRBJ2-7, the CDR3 gives the full variable domain: DAMVIQNPRYQVTQFGKPVTLSCSQTLNHNVMYWYQQKSSQAPKLLFHYYDKDFNNEADTPDNFQSRRPNTSFCFLDIRSPGLGDTAMYLCATSRAGQGYLSYEQYFGPGTRLTVT.

The chain's CDR3 is CASSLFGTQYF. The CDR3, as DNA: TGTGCCAGCAGTTTATTCGGTACGCAGTATTTT. The chain uses TRBV28 and TRBJ2-3; D unresolved. The CDR3 has 11 amino acids. In germline, CDR1 is MDHEN, CDR2 SYDVKM. The V end was cut by 1 base, the J end by 8 bases, with 4 bases between.